This T cell receptor beta chain was identified in a study of blood T cell repertoires in COVID-19. Symptom resolution, clearance, or two negative PCRs marked the recovered donors of Cohort 3. Authors' data handling: Estimation of nucleated cell counts relied on the amplification of reference gene primers. Sequenced by immunoSEQ multiplex PCR; TCRdb stores in-frame clones only, minus some. Clonal size and the V and J genes are those of that table, whereas D and trimming came from the DNA. The table includes 200,000 to 250,000 clones, 80% to 90% detected once. This CDR3 has 13 amino acids. With 2 bases removed from V and 3 bases from J, the gap between germline ends came to 9 bases. CDR1 SGHRS and CDR2 YFSETQ come from the germline V gene. In its sample, this clone was seen a few times.

The clonotype comes from a man in his forties who had recovered from COVID-19. The sample consisted of PBMCs or T cells enriched from blood (not recorded which). The chain recombines TRBV5-1 with TRBJ2-7; the D gene is possibly TRBD2 (6 bases). CDR3 in amino acids: CASSFVGGYEQYF. CDR3 coding DNA: TGCGCCAGCAGCTTTGTGGGAGGCTACGAGCAGTACTTC.